The next 21 T cell receptor beta chains were all read from a single sample in a study of T cell responses to AZD1222 COVID-19 vaccine. Clones were read by immunoSEQ multiplex PCR, and TCRdb kept only the in-frame ones, dropping some. Among 150,000 to 180,000 clones listed, less than 95% were seen once. The sequencing here drew on peripheral blood, taken on day 0 of AZD1222 vaccination. The receptor source for this set is an adult in good health.

This rearrangement joins TRBV25-1 to TRBJ2-7, with a possible D match to TRBD2 (5 bases). The CDR3 runs 14 residues. V was clipped by 3 bases and J by 2 bases, with 11 bases between them. CDR1 MGHDK and CDR2 SYGVNS come from the germline V gene. In nucleotides, the CDR3 is TGTGCCAGCAGTGACACGGAGGCTCCCTACGAGCAGTACTTC. It yields the protein CASSDTEAPYEQYF.

This rearrangement joins TRBV18 to TRBJ2-7; TRBD1 is a possible D gene (6 bases). V lost 3 bases, J lost 0 bases, and 15 bases lay in between. The CDR3 sequence is 16 residues long. Germline assignment: CDR1 KGHSH and CDR2 LQKENI. The chain's CDR3 is CASSPYRDTSSYEQYF. CDR3 nucleotides: TGTGCCAGCTCACCGTACCGGGACACAAGCTCCTACGAGCAGTACTTC.

The genes are TRBV2 and TRBJ2-4; tentatively, D is TRBD2 (6 bases). The germline V gene encodes CDR1 SNHLY and CDR2 FYNNEI. This CDR3 comprises 14 residues. The V gene lost 4 bases and the J gene lost 9 bases, with 16 bases spanning the gap. CDR3 protein: CASSGEVVYTIQYF. CDR3 bases: TGTGCCAGCAGTGGGGAGGTGGTGTATACCATTCAGTACTTC.

The genes are TRBV7-9 and TRBJ2-1, with unresolved D. Trimming removed 4 bases from V and 8 bases from J, with 9 bases in between. The germline CDR1 and CDR2 sequences are SEHNR and FQNEAQ (reference sequence). There are 12 residues in the CDR3. The DNA of the CDR3 is TGTGCCAGCAGCTCCGGTCGCGATGAGCAGTTCTTC. It translates to CASSSGRDEQFF.

This clone was recorded once. J is TRBJ1-5 and V is TRBV10-3, with D perhaps TRBD1 (6 bases). CDR3 size: 13 residues. Between the trimmed V and J ends, which lost 6 bases and 5 bases, there was a span of 11 bases. Germline CDR1 and CDR2: ENHRY and SYGVKD. The CDR3 nucleotides read TGTGCCATCAGAGACAGGCAGGATCAGCCCCAGCATTTT. Encoded protein: CAIRDRQDQPQHF.

This clone was found once. This chain connects TRBV4-3 to TRBJ2-1; maybe TRBD1 (6 bases). CDR1 is LGHNA, CDR2 YSLEER, per germline. The CDR3 contains 16 residues. The V gene lost 4 bases and the J gene lost 1 base, with 14 bases spanning the gap. CDR3 nucleotide sequence: TGCGCCAGCAGCCTTGGAGGACAGATATCCTACAATGAGCAGTTCTTC. Translating gives CASSLGGQISYNEQFF.

V gene TRBV7-6 combines with J gene TRBJ1-2; weak D call: TRBD1 (6 bases). The CDR3 consists of 13 residues. Germline CDR1 reads SGHVS; CDR2 reads FNYEAQ. V was clipped by 5 bases and J by 4 bases, with 11 bases between them. CDR3 nucleotides: TGTGCCAGCAGCCGGGACAAACTCTATGGCTACACCTTC. This gives the protein CASSRDKLYGYTF.

V is TRBV10-2 and J is TRBJ2-1, with unresolved D. The germline gives CDR1 WSHSY, CDR2 SAAADI. Trimming stripped 2 bases from V and 8 bases from J, with 7 bases between. The CDR3 is made up of 12 amino acids. CDR3 loop: CASSERYDEQFF. The CDR3 coding sequence is TGCGCCAGCAGTGAGCGTTACGATGAGCAGTTCTTC.

This clone has a single count. V is TRBV19 and J is TRBJ2-1; 12 bases line up with TRBD2. Trimming removed 4 bases from V and 7 bases from J; junction bases left unmatched: 8. The CDR3 runs 16 residues. Germline CDR1 LNHDA, CDR2 SQIVND (reference sequence). This CDR3 reads CASSTLLAGGYNEQFF. In DNA form, the CDR3 reads TGTGCCAGTAGTACTCTACTAGCGGGAGGATATAATGAGCAGTTCTTC.

This CDR3 is CASSFEDASSYEQYF. The CDR3 DNA reads TGTGCCAGCAGTTTCGAGGACGCTAGCTCCTACGAGCAGTACTTC. This sequence joins TRBV28 and TRBJ2-7; no definite D call. The V end lost 3 bases, the J end lost 0 bases, and 12 bases lay between the germline ends. Germline CDR1 and CDR2: MDHEN and SYDVKM. This CDR3 spans 15 amino acids.

The J gene is TRBJ1-4, the V gene TRBV14; D possibly corresponds to TRBD1 (5 bases). The CDR3 sequence is 15 residues long. Per germline, CDR1 SGHDN and CDR2 FVKESK. Between the trimmed V and J ends, which lost 0 bases and 12 bases, there was a span of 17 bases. DNA for the CDR3: TGTGCCAGCAGCCAAGATAGCGTCAGGGCGGGCGAACTGTTTTTT. Residues: CASSQDSVRAGELFF. Using reference TRBV14 and TRBJ1-4 for the parts outside the CDR3, the full variable domain is EAGVTQFPSHSVIEKGQTVTLRCDPISGHDNLYWYRRVMGKEIKFLLHFVKESKQDESGMPNNRFLAERTGGTYSTLKVQPAELEDSGVYFCASSQDSVRAGELFFGSGTQLSVL.

This clone turned up a few times. The V call is TRBV21-1, the J call TRBJ2-1; the table's D call TRBD2 went unverified against the DNA. TRBV21-1 is noted as a pseudogene. The CDR3 runs 14 residues. CDR3 coding DNA: TGTGCCAGCAACCTCATTAGCGGGAGCAATGAGCAGTTCTTC. Its translation is CASNLISGSNEQFF.

J is TRBJ1-5 and V is TRBV28; 10 bases fit TRBD1. Germline V CDR1 and CDR2: MDHEN, SYDVKM. This CDR3 region has 16 residues. J gave up 5 bases and V 2 bases, and 6 bases lay outside the gene matches. The CDR3 loop is CASSLPGQGIYQPQHF. The CDR3 DNA sequence: TGTGCCAGCAGTTTACCGGGACAGGGGATATATCAGCCCCAGCATTTT.

This chain links TRBV21-1 with TRBJ1-5; TRBD1 is taken as the D call from the table, unchecked against the DNA. TRBV21-1 is reported as a pseudogene. The CDR3 contains 17 residues. For the CDR3, the DNA is TGTGCCAGCAGCAATGACGTATTACAGGAAAGCAATCAGCCCCAGCATTTT. It yields the protein CASSNDVLQESNQPQHF.

The J gene is TRBJ2-3, the V gene TRBV4-2; the match to TRBD2 covers 14 bases. Germline CDR1 LGHNA, CDR2 YNFKEQ. Trimming removed 3 bases from V and 3 bases from J; junction bases left unmatched: 8. The CDR3 covers 18 residues. The CDR3 nucleotides read TGTGCCAGCAGCCACCTCATAGGACTAGCGGGAGGTACAGATACGCAGTATTTT. Protein sequence: CASSHLIGLAGGTDTQYF.

J is TRBJ2-1 and V is TRBV6-5; TRBD1 might be the D (6 bases). Looked up from germline, CDR1 is MNHEY and CDR2 is SVGAGI. V lost 6 bases to trimming and J lost 3 bases, with 12 bases between them. The CDR3 spans 14 residues. The CDR3: CASRLQGHYNEQFF. CDR3 DNA sequence: TGTGCCAGCAGGCTGCAGGGGCACTACAATGAGCAGTTCTTC.

This chain connects TRBV15 to TRBJ1-5, with D unclear. CDR1 and CDR2 from the germline V gene are LNHNV and YYDKDF (reference sequence). The CDR3 length is 19 residues. Trimming took 1 base from V and 4 from J, leaving 23 bases between them. CDR3 bases: TGTGCCACCAGCAGAGGATATCGACAAAGATTGAGGGAGAATCAGCCCCAGCATTTT. It specifies CATSRGYRQRLRENQPQHF.

The CDR3 region is CASSWGNNQPQHF. The DNA for the CDR3 is TGTGCCAGCAGCTGGGGGAACAATCAGCCCCAGCATTTT. The chain links TRBV5-8 to TRBJ1-5; a weak D match, TRBD1 (5 bases). This CDR3 has 13 residues. V lost 3 bases and J lost 3, with 7 bases in between. Germline-derived CDR1 and CDR2 are SGHTS and YDEGEE. Based on the CDR3 plus reference TRBV5-8 and TRBJ1-5, the full variable domain is EAGVTQSPTHLIKTRGQQATLRCSPISGHTSVYWYQQALGLGLQFLLWYDEGEERNRGNFPPRFSGRQFPNYSSELNVNALELEDSALYLCASSWGNNQPQHFGDGTRLSIL.

This sequence joins TRBV27 and TRBJ2-2, with unresolved D. The CDR3 is 13 residues long. The germline CDR1 and CDR2 sequences are MNHEY and SMNVEV (reference sequence). V lost 6 bases and J 4 bases, leaving 9 bases between the germline ends. The DNA of the CDR3 is TGTGCCAGCAGAGTAGAGACCACCGGGGAGCTGTTTTTT. Protein: CASRVETTGELFF.

The chain couples TRBV12-3 or TRBV12-4 to TRBJ2-3; tentatively, D is TRBD1 (5 bases). The length of the CDR3 is 12 residues. V was pared by 3 bases and J by 4 bases, with 5 bases between. CDR3 in amino acids: CASSFRADTQYF. DNA of the CDR3: TGTGCCAGCAGTTTCAGGGCAGATACGCAGTATTTT.

The chain links TRBV28 to TRBJ1-2, with 7 nucleotides matching TRBD1. CDR1 is MDHEN and CDR2 is SYDVKM in the germline V gene. V trimming: 7 bases; J trimming: 7 bases; junction bases outside the gene matches: 9. The CDR3 extends over 13 amino acids. In DNA form, the CDR3 reads TGTGCCAGCACCTCGCCGTCAGGGGGTGGCTACACCTTC. This translates into CASTSPSGGGYTF.